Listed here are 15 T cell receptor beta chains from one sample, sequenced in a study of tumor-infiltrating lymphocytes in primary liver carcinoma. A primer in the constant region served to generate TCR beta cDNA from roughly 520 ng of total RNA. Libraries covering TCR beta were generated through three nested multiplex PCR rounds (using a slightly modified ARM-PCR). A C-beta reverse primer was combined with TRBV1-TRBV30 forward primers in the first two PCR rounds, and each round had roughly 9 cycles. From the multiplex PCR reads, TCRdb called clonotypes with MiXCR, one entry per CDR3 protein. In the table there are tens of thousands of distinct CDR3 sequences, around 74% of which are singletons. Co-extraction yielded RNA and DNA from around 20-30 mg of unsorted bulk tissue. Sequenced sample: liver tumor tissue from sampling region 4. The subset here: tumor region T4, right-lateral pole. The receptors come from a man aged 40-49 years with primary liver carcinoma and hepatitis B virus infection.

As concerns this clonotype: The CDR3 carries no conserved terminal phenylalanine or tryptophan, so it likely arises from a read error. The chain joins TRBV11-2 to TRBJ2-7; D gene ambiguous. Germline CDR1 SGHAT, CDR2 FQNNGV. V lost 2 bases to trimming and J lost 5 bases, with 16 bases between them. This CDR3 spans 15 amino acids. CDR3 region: CASSLRWIVENEQYI. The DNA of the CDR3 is TGTGCCAGCAGCTTACGATGGATAGTGGAAAACGAGCAGTACATC.

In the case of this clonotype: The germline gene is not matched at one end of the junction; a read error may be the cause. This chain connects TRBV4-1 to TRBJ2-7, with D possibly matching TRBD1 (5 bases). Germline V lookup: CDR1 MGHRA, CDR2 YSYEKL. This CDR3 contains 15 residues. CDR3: CSSSQNQGDTPIRYF. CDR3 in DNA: TGCTCCAGCAGCCAAAATCAGGGTGACACCCCTATAAGGTACTTC.

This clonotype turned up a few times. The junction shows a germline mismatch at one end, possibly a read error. The CDR3: CASSYGLAGFSCNEQFF. For the CDR3, the DNA is TGTGCCAGTAGCTACGGACTAGCGGGGTTCTCCTGCAATGAGCAGTTCTTC. The V gene is TRBV14, the J gene TRBJ2-1, with 12 positions matching TRBD2. CDR1 SGHDN and CDR2 FVKESK come from the germline V gene. The CDR3 is 17 amino acids. Combining the CDR3 with reference TRBV14 and TRBJ2-1 gives the whole variable domain EAGVTQFPSHSVIEKGQTVTLRCDPISGHDNLYWYRRVMGKEIKFLLHFVKESKQDESGMPNNRFLAERTGGTYSTLKVQPAELEDSGVYFCASSYGLAGFSCNEQFFGPGTRLTVL.

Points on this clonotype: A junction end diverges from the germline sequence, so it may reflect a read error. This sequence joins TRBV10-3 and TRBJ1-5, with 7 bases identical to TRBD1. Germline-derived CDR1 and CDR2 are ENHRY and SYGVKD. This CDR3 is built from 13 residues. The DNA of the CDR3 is TGTGTCATCGGTGCCGACAGGGACGGGCCCCAGCATTTT. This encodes CVIGADRDGPQHF.

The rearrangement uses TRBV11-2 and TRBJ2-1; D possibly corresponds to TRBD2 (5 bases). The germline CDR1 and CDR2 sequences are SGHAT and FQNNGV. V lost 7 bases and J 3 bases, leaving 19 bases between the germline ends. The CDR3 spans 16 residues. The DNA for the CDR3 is TGTGCCAGCAACACCGGGCCCTACGGGGTCTACAATGAGCAGTTCTTC. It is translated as CASNTGPYGVYNEQFF. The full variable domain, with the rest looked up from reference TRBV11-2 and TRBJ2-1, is EAGVAQSPRYKIIEKRQSVAFWCNPISGHATLYWYQQILGQGPKLLIQFQNNGVVDDSQLPKDRFSAERLKGVDSTLKIQPAKLEDSAVYLCASNTGPYGVYNEQFFGPGTRLTVL.

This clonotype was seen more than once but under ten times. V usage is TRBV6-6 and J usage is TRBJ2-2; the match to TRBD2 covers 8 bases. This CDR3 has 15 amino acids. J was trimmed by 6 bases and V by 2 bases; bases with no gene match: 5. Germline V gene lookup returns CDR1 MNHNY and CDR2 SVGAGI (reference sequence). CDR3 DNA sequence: TGTGCCAGCAGTTACCGGACTAGCCTGGCCGGGGAGCTGTTTTTT. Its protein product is CASSYRTSLAGELFF.

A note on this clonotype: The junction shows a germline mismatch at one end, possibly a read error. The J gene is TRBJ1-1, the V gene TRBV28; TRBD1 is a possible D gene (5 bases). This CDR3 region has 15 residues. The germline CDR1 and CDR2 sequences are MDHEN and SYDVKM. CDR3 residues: CASNRGGSMNTEVFF. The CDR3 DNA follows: TGTGCCAGCAATCGGGGGGGGAGCATGAACACTGAAGTTTTCTTC.

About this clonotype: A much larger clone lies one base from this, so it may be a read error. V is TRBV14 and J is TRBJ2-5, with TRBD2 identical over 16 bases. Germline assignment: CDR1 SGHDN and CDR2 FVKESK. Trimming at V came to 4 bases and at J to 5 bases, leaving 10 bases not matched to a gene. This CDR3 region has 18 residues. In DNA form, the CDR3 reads TGTGCCAGCAGCCGAGGGGGGACTAGCGGGAGGGCTGGGGAGACCCAGTACTTC. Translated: CASSRGGTSGRAGETQYF. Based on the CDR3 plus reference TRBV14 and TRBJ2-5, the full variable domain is EAGVTQFPSHSVIEKGQTVTLRCDPISGHDNLYWYRRVMGKEIKFLLHFVKESKQDESGMPNNRFLAERTGGTYSTLKVQPAELEDSGVYFCASSRGGTSGRAGETQYFGPGTRLLVL.

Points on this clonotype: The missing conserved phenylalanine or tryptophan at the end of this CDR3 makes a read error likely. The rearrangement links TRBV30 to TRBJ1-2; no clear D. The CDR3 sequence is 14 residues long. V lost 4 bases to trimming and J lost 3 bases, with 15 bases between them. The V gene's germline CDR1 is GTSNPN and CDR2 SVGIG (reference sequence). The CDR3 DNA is TGTGCCTGGACCCAGAGAAGCAAGGACTATGGCTACACCTTA. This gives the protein CAWTQRSKDYGYTL.

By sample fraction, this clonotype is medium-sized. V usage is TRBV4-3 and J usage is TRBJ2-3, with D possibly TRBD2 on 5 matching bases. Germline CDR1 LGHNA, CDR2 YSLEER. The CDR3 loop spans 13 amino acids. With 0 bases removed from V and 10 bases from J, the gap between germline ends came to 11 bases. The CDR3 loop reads CASSQDASTAQYF. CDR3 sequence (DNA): TGCGCCAGCAGCCAAGACGCTAGCACCGCGCAGTATTTT.

The CDR3 protein is CASISCVNEQYF. CDR3 DNA sequence: TGTGCCAGCATCTCTTGTGTCAACGAGCAGTACTTC. The chain recombines TRBV6-2 or TRBV6-3 with TRBJ2-7; D is unresolved. V was pared by 7 bases and J by 5 bases, with 12 bases between. CDR3 length: 12 residues. CDR1 and CDR2 (germline): MNHEY, SVGEGT.

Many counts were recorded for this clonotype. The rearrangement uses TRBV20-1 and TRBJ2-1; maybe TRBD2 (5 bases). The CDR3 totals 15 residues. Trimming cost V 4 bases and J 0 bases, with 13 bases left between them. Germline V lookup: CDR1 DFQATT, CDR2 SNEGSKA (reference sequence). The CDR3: CSATSGLSSYNEQFF. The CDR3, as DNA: TGCAGTGCTACCTCCGGACTGAGCTCCTACAATGAGCAGTTCTTC.

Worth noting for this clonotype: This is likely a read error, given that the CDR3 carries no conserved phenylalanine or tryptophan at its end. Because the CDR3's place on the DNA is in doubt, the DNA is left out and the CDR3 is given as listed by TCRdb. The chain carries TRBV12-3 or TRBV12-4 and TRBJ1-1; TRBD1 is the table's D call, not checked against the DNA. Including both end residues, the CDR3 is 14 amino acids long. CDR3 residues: CASGSTGLNTEALL.

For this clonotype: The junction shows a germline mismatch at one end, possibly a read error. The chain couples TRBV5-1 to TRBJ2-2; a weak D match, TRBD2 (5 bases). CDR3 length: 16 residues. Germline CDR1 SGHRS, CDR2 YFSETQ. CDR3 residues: CASSLHHMTNTGELFF. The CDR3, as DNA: TGCGCTAGCAGCTTACATCACATGACGAACACCGGGGAACTGTTTTTT.

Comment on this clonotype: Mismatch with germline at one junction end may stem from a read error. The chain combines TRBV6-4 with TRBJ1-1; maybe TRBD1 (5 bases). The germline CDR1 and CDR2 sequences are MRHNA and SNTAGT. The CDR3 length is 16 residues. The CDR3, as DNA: TGTGACAGCAGTCCGGGGCGGGGCCCGTCGGACACTGAAGCTTTCTTT. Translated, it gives CDSSPGRGPSDTEAFF.